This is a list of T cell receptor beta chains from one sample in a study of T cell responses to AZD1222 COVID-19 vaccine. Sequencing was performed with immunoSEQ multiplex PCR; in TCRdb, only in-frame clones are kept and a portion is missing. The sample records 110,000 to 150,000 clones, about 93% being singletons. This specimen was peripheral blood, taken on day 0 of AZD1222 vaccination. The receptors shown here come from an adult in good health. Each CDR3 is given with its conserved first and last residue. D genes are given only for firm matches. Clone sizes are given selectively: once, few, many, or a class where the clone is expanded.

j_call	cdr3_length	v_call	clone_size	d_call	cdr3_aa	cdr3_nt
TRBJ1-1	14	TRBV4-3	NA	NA	CASSPRGANTEAFF	TGCGCCAGCAGCCCAAGGGGCGCGAACACTGAAGCTTTCTTT
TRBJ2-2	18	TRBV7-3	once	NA	CASSLTIRRGSYTGELFF	TGTGCCAGCAGCTTAACGATAAGACGGGGCAGCTACACCGGGGAGCTGTTTTTT
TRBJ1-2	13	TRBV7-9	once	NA	CASSLDGEYGYTF	TGTGCCAGCAGCTTAGACGGGGAGTATGGCTACACCTTC
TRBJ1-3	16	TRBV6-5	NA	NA	CASSYTYEARGNTIYF	TGTGCCAGCAGTTATACATATGAGGCGCGGGGAAACACCATATATTTT
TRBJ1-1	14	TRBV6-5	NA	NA	CASSRVNMNTEAFF	TGTGCCAGCAGTCGCGTCAATATGAACACTGAAGCTTTCTTT
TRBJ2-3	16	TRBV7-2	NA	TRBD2	CASSLASGGGTNTQYF	TGTGCCAGCAGCTTAGCTAGCGGGGGGGGTACAAATACGCAGTATTTT
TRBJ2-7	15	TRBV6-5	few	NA	CASSKHQGHSYEQYF	TGTGCCAGCAGTAAACATCAGGGACACTCCTACGAGCAGTACTTC
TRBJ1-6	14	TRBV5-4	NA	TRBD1	CASSLQGGNSPLHF	TGTGCCAGCAGCTTGCAGGGGGGAAATTCACCCCTCCACTTT
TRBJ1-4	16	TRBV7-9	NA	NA	CATKKGPTGEYEKLFF	TGTGCTACCAAAAAGGGGCCGACAGGCGAGTATGAAAAACTGTTTTTT
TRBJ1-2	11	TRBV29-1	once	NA	CSVETGGGYTF	TGCAGCGTTGAGACAGGAGGAGGCTACACCTTC
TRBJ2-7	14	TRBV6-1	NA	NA	CASSEYGGGYEQYF	TGTGCCAGCAGTGAATATGGTGGCGGTTACGAGCAGTACTTC
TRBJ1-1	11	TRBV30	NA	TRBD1	CAWSVGTGVFF	TGTGCCTGGAGTGTTGGGACAGGTGTATTCTTT
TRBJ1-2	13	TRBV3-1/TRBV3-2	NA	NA	CASSHHHRYGYTF	TGTGCCAGCAGCCATCACCATCGGTATGGCTACACCTTC
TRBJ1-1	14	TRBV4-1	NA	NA	CASSPHAGYTEAFF	TGCGCCAGCAGCCCCCACGCAGGGTACACTGAAGCTTTCTTT
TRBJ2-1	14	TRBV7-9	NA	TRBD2	CAIRSSGLLNEQFF	TGTGCCATAAGGTCTAGCGGTCTTCTCAATGAGCAGTTCTTC
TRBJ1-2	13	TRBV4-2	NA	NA	CASSQLDNYGYTF	TGTGCCAGCAGCCAATTAGATAACTATGGCTACACCTTC
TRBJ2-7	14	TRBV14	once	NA	CASSHPARVYEQYF	TGTGCCAGCAGCCACCCGGCCAGGGTCTACGAGCAGTACTTC
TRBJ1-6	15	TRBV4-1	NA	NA	CASKGTGPLNSPLHF	TGCGCCAGCAAGGGTACGGGGCCGCTTAATTCACCCCTCCACTTT
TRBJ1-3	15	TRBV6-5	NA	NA	CASSYTGAGGNTIYF	TGTGCCAGCAGTTACACGGGGGCGGGAGGAAACACCATATATTTT
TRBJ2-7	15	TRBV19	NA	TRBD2	CASSNRRGAVYEQYF	TGTGCCAGTAGTAATAGGCGGGGGGCGGTATACGAGCAGTACTTC
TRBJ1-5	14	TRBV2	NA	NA	CASSSRGSLQPQHF	TGTGCCAGCAGTTCGCGTGGATCCCTTCAGCCCCAGCATTTT
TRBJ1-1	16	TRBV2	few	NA	CASGDTLGNGNTEAFF	TGTGCCAGCGGAGATACGTTGGGAAACGGGAACACTGAAGCTTTCTTT
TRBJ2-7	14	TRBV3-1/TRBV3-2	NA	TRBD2	CASSPAGGPYEQYF	TGTGCCAGCAGCCCAGCGGGGGGCCCCTACGAGCAGTACTTC
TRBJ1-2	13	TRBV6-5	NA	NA	CASFTWGGSGYTF	TGTGCCAGCTTTACTTGGGGGGGCAGTGGCTACACCTTC
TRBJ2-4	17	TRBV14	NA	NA	CASSQDTRTLAKNIQYF	TGTGCCAGCAGCCAAGATACCAGGACACTAGCCAAAAACATTCAGTACTTC